This TCR beta chain was captured in a study of radiotherapy plus CTLA-4 blockade in lung cancer. Whole-study context: Objective responses were recorded in roughly 20% of patients, with disease control recorded in less than 40%.

Study findings and constraints: An expansion of tumor-derived TCR clones occurred in blood after radiotherapy plus ipilimumab. In blood, early T cell clone dynamics reportedly predicted response best, together with interferon-beta.

Turning to this clone: Antigen unknown.

This table comes from immunoSEQ multiplex PCR, and its TCRdb copy is limited to in-frame clones, with some not included. The sample lists 35,000 to 40,000 clones, around 85% occurring once. With ipilimumab providing CTLA-4 blockade, focal radiation was administered to patients who had chemo-refractory metastatic non-small-cell lung cancer. Per germline, CDR1 SGDLS and CDR2 YYNGEE. Germline trimming cut 4 bases from V and 2 bases from J; bases unmatched to any gene: 8. The length of the CDR3 is 15 residues. This TCR derives from a human donor with non-small cell lung cancer whose response to radiotherapy plus ipilimumab could not be evaluated. J is TRBJ2-7 and V is TRBV9, with 8 bases identical to TRBD1. The sequences come from peripheral blood, collected from a patient treated with radiotherapy plus ipilimumab. The CDR3 DNA reads as TGTGCCAGCAGCCCCTCAGGGGGCGGGACCTACGAGCAGTACTTC. Its protein product is CASSPSGGGTYEQYF.